The rows below give T cell receptor beta chains drawn from one sample of a study of shared clonotypes between healthy human individuals. Clones were sequenced by immunoSEQ multiplex PCR, and TCRdb holds only the in-frame ones, with some missing. The data contain about 450,000 clones, around 80% of them seen just once; the ten biggest clones take up 9.5% to 15%. The source material was PBMCs. The receptors stem from a woman in her thirties or forties in good health. Some clones in this sample may be carry-over from other donors' samples. CDR3s include the opening cysteine and the closing phenylalanine or tryptophan. The D gene is left open where the match is weak. Rows give clone size only sometimes, using once, few, many, or a class for an expanded clone.

CDR3 protein: CASSPGLANTGELFF
CDR3 DNA: TGTGCCAGCAGTCCGGGACTAGCGAACACCGGGGAGCTGTTTTTT
J gene: TRBJ2-2
V gene: TRBV28
D gene: TRBD2
clone size: -

CDR3 protein: CASSQDSAGTFSYEQYF
CDR3 DNA: TGTGCCAGCAGCCAAGACTCCGCCGGGACTTTCTCCTACGAGCAGTACTTC
J gene: TRBJ2-7
V gene: TRBV4-2
D gene: -
clone size: -

CDR3 protein: CASSYSGGQGGNEQYF
CDR3 DNA: TGTGCCAGCAGTTACTCGGGTGGGCAGGGGGGTAACGAGCAGTACTTC
J gene: TRBJ2-7
V gene: TRBV6-6
D gene: -
clone size: -

CDR3 protein: CASTMTGDYEQYF
CDR3 DNA: TGCGCCAGCACCATGACAGGGGACTACGAGCAGTACTTC
J gene: TRBJ2-7
V gene: TRBV5-1
D gene: TRBD1
clone size: -

CDR3 protein: CASSEGHGPGANVLTF
CDR3 DNA: TGTGCCAGCAGTGAAGGGCATGGGCCTGGGGCCAACGTCCTGACTTTC
J gene: TRBJ2-6
V gene: TRBV2
D gene: -
clone size: few

CDR3 protein: CASSPGTSGTETQYF
CDR3 DNA: TGTGCCAGCTCACCAGGGACTAGCGGGACGGAGACCCAGTACTTC
J gene: TRBJ2-5
V gene: TRBV18
D gene: TRBD2
clone size: few

CDR3 protein: CASWQFTEAFF
CDR3 DNA: TGTGCCAGCTGGCAGTTCACTGAAGCTTTCTTT
J gene: TRBJ1-1
V gene: TRBV6-5
D gene: -
clone size: -

CDR3 protein: CASSIRQGAFLWNTGELFF
CDR3 DNA: TGTGCCAGCAGTATTCGACAGGGGGCTTTCCTTTGGAACACCGGGGAGCTGTTTTTT
J gene: TRBJ2-2
V gene: TRBV27
D gene: TRBD1
clone size: -

CDR3 protein: CASGGPNYGYTF
CDR3 DNA: TGCGCCAGCGGCGGGCCTAACTATGGCTACACCTTC
J gene: TRBJ1-2
V gene: TRBV4-1
D gene: -
clone size: -

CDR3 protein: CASRPIAGPYEQYF
CDR3 DNA: TGTGCCAGCAGACCCATAGCGGGACCCTACGAGCAGTACTTC
J gene: TRBJ2-7
V gene: TRBV7-2
D gene: TRBD2
clone size: -

CDR3 protein: CASSVGPRPDTQYF
CDR3 DNA: TGTGCCAGCAGCGTAGGCCCCAGACCAGATACGCAGTATTTT
J gene: TRBJ2-3
V gene: TRBV9
D gene: -
clone size: few

CDR3 protein: CASSLSGNLGTGELFF
CDR3 DNA: TGTGCCAGCAGTCTTAGCGGTAACCTCGGGACCGGGGAGCTGTTTTTT
J gene: TRBJ2-2
V gene: TRBV27
D gene: -
clone size: -

CDR3 protein: CASSQSSTSGRALFF
CDR3 DNA: TGCGCCAGCAGCCAAAGCTCGACTAGCGGGAGGGCCTTGTTCTTC
J gene: TRBJ2-1
V gene: TRBV4-1
D gene: TRBD2
clone size: -

CDR3 protein: CASSLASGSGTDTQYF
CDR3 DNA: TGTGCCAGCAGCTTAGCTAGCGGGAGTGGTACAGATACGCAGTATTTT
J gene: TRBJ2-3
V gene: TRBV7-2
D gene: TRBD2
clone size: -

CDR3 protein: CAISGDRGVNEQFF
CDR3 DNA: TGTGCCATCAGTGGTGACAGGGGGGTGAATGAGCAGTTCTTC
J gene: TRBJ2-1
V gene: TRBV10-3
D gene: TRBD1
clone size: -

CDR3 protein: CASSSGTGVRGYTF
CDR3 DNA: TGTGCCAGCAGCAGCGGGACAGGGGTGCGTGGCTACACCTTC
J gene: TRBJ1-2
V gene: TRBV7-9
D gene: TRBD1
clone size: -

CDR3 protein: CATSDGRKGQGDEQYF
CDR3 DNA: TGTGCCACCAGCGATGGGCGCAAGGGACAGGGGGACGAGCAGTACTTC
J gene: TRBJ2-7
V gene: TRBV15
D gene: TRBD1
clone size: -

CDR3 protein: CASSRDRVNYGYTF
CDR3 DNA: TGTGCCAGCAGCCGGGACAGAGTTAACTATGGCTACACCTTC
J gene: TRBJ1-2
V gene: TRBV5-4
D gene: TRBD1
clone size: -

CDR3 protein: CASSPTMAAYEQFF
CDR3 DNA: TGTGCCAGCAGCCCGACCATGGCTGCCTATGAGCAGTTCTTC
J gene: TRBJ2-1
V gene: TRBV7-2
D gene: -
clone size: -

CDR3 protein: CASSGLRPGNYEQYF
CDR3 DNA: TGTGCCAGCAGCGGTCTCCGGCCCGGTAACTACGAGCAGTACTTC
J gene: TRBJ2-7
V gene: TRBV7-9
D gene: -
clone size: -

CDR3 protein: CASSPTDSNQPQHF
CDR3 DNA: TGTGCCAGCAGCCCCACAGACAGCAATCAGCCCCAGCATTTT
J gene: TRBJ1-5
V gene: TRBV6-5
D gene: -
clone size: -

CDR3 protein: CASSLGDDRGAEQYF
CDR3 DNA: TGTGCCAGCAGCTTAGGGGACGATAGGGGGGCCGAGCAGTACTTC
J gene: TRBJ2-7
V gene: TRBV7-2
D gene: -
clone size: -

CDR3 protein: CASSQVSGRNTEAFF
CDR3 DNA: TGCGCCAGCAGCCAAGTATCAGGGAGGAACACTGAAGCTTTCTTT
J gene: TRBJ1-1
V gene: TRBV4-1
D gene: -
clone size: -

CDR3 protein: CASSPGASGSLAETQYF
CDR3 DNA: TGTGCCAGCAGCCCAGGGGCTAGCGGGAGCTTGGCAGAGACCCAGTACTTC
J gene: TRBJ2-5
V gene: TRBV9
D gene: TRBD2
clone size: -

CDR3 protein: CASSLYGSQTSGNTIYF
CDR3 DNA: TGTGCCAGCAGTTTATACGGGAGCCAGACCTCTGGAAACACCATATATTTT
J gene: TRBJ1-3
V gene: TRBV28
D gene: -
clone size: -

CDR3 protein: CAISVGQDQETQYF
CDR3 DNA: TGTGCCATCAGCGTGGGACAAGACCAAGAGACCCAGTACTTC
J gene: TRBJ2-5
V gene: TRBV10-3
D gene: -
clone size: -

CDR3 protein: CASSLALGNTGELFF
CDR3 DNA: TGCGCCAGCAGCTTGGCCCTAGGGAACACCGGGGAGCTGTTTTTT
J gene: TRBJ2-2
V gene: TRBV5-1
D gene: -
clone size: -

CDR3 protein: CASSERQAQTGELFF
CDR3 DNA: TGTGCCAGCAGTGAAAGGCAGGCACAGACCGGGGAGCTGTTTTTT
J gene: TRBJ2-2
V gene: TRBV6-1
D gene: -
clone size: -

CDR3 protein: CASSRWTDSYGYTF
CDR3 DNA: TGTGCCAGCAGCCGTTGGACAGACAGCTATGGCTACACCTTC
J gene: TRBJ1-2
V gene: TRBV5-5
D gene: -
clone size: -

CDR3 protein: CAWSVGGQVRLEQYF
CDR3 DNA: TGTGCCTGGAGTGTCGGGGGACAAGTAAGGCTAGAGCAGTACTTC
J gene: TRBJ2-7
V gene: TRBV30
D gene: -
clone size: -

CDR3 protein: CASSLVTPGANTEAFF
CDR3 DNA: TGTGCCAGCAGCTTAGTAACTCCGGGGGCAAACACTGAAGCTTTCTTT
J gene: TRBJ1-1
V gene: TRBV7-9
D gene: -
clone size: -

CDR3 protein: CASSYSMRNTGELFF
CDR3 DNA: TGTGCCAGCAGTTACTCGATGAGAAACACCGGGGAGCTGTTTTTT
J gene: TRBJ2-2
V gene: TRBV6-6
D gene: -
clone size: few

CDR3 protein: CASSQSGPQETQYF
CDR3 DNA: TGTGCTAGCAGCCAGTCAGGGCCGCAAGAGACCCAGTACTTC
J gene: TRBJ2-5
V gene: TRBV7-7
D gene: -
clone size: -

CDR3 protein: CASSGASGLTQYF
CDR3 DNA: TGTGCCAGCAGCGGGGCTAGCGGGCTTACGCAGTATTTT
J gene: TRBJ2-3
V gene: TRBV7-6
D gene: TRBD2
clone size: -

CDR3 protein: CASSGIDVGTIYF
CDR3 DNA: TGTGCCAGCAGCGGAATTGATGTCGGCACCATATATTTT
J gene: TRBJ1-3
V gene: TRBV13
D gene: -
clone size: -

CDR3 protein: CASSPQGGVETQYF
CDR3 DNA: TGTGCCAGCAGCCCACAGGGGGGCGTAGAGACCCAGTACTTC
J gene: TRBJ2-5
V gene: TRBV7-8
D gene: TRBD1
clone size: -

CDR3 protein: CASSNPSGGATDTQYF
CDR3 DNA: TGTGCCAGCAGCAACCCATCGGGGGGGGCCACAGATACGCAGTATTTT
J gene: TRBJ2-3
V gene: TRBV21-1
D gene: -
clone size: -

CDR3 protein: CASSGWGTLGEQYF
CDR3 DNA: TGTGCCAGCAGTGGCTGGGGGACATTGGGCGAGCAGTACTTC
J gene: TRBJ2-7
V gene: TRBV6-5
D gene: -
clone size: -